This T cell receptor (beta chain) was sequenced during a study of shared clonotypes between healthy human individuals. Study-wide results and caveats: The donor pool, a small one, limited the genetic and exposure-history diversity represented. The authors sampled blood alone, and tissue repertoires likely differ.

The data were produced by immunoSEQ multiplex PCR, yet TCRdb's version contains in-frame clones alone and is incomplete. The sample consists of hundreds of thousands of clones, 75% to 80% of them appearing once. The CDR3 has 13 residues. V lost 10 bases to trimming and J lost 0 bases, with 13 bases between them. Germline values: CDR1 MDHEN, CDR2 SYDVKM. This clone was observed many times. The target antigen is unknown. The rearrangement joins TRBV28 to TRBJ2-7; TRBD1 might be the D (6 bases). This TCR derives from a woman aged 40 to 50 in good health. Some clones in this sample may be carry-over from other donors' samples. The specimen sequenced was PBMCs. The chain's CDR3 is CAINRDISYEQYF. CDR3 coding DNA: TGTGCCATCAACCGGGACATCTCCTACGAGCAGTACTTC.